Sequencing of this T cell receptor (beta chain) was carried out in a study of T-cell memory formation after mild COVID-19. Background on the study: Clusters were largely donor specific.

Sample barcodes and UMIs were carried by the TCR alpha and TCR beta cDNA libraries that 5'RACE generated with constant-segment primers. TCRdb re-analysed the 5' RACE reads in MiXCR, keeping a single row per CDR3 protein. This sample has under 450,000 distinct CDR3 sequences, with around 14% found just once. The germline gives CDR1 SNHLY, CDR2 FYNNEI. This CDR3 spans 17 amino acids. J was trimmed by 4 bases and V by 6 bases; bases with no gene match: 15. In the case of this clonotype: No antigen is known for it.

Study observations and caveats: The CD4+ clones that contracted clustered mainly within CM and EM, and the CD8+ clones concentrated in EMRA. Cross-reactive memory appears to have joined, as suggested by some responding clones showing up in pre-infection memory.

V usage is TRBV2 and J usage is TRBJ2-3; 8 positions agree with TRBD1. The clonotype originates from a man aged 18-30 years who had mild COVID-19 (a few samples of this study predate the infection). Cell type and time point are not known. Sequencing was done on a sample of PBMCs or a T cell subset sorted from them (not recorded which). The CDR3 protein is CASRRQGMKAHSDTQYF. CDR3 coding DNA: TGTGCCAGCAGGAGACAGGGGATGAAGGCACATTCAGATACGCAGTATTTT.